This T cell receptor beta chain was identified in a study of CD8 T cells in Susac syndrome. The diagnostic criteria for definite or probable disease, as recently defined, were met by the patients with Susac syndrome. RNA totalling roughly 0.45 to 1 ug underwent reverse transcription with random hexamers. immunoSEQ multiplex PCR amplified TCR beta CDR3 across 54 Vbeta, 13 Jbeta. MiXCR was run by TCRdb on the immunoSEQ multiplex PCR reads, yielding one entry per CDR3 protein. The profile shows more than 200,000 distinct CDR3 sequences, 94% of them singletons. The germline CDR1 and CDR2 sequences are DFQATT and SNEGSKA (reference sequence). V shed 7 bases and J shed 8 bases, with 18 bases lying between them. This CDR3 spans 14 amino acids.

This chain joins TRBV20-1 and TRBJ1-6, with D perhaps matching TRBD1 (5 bases). The TCR was taken from a human donor with Susac syndrome. Material for sequencing was CD4+ T cells from PBMCs. The CDR3 nucleotides read TGCAGTGTGCCCGGGCAGGGTTTAGATTCACCCCTCCACTTT. Translated, it gives CSVPGQGLDSPLHF.